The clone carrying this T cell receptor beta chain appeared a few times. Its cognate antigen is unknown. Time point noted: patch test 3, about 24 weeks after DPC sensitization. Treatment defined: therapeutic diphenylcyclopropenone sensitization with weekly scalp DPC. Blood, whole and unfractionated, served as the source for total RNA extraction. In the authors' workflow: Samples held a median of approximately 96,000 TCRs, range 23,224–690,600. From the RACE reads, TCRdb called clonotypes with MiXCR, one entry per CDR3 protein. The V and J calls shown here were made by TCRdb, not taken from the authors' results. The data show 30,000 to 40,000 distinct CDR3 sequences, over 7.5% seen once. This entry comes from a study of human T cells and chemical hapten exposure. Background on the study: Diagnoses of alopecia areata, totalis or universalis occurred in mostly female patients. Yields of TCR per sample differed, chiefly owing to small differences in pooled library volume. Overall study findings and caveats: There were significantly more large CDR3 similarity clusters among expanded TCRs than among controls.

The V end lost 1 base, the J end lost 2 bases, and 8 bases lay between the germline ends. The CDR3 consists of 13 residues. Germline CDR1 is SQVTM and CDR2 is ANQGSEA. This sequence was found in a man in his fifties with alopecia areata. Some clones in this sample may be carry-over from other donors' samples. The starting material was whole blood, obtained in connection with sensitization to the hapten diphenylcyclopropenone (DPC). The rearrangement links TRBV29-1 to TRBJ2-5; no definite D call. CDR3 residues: CSVEVWQQETQYF. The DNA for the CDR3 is TGCAGCGTTGAAGTCTGGCAACAAGAGACCCAGTACTTC.